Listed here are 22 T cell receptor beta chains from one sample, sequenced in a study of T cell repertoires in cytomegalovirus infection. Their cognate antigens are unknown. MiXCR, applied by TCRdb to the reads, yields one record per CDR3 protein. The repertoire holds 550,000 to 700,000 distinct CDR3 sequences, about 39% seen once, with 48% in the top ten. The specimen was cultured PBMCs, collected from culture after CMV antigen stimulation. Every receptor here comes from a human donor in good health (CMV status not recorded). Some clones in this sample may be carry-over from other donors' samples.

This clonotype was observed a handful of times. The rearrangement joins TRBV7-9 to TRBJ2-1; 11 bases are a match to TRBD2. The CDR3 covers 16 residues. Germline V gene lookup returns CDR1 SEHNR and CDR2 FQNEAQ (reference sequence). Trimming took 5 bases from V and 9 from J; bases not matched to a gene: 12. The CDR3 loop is CASSQGLAETKGEQFF. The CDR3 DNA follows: TGTGCCAGCAGCCAGGGACTAGCGGAAACAAAGGGTGAGCAGTTCTTC. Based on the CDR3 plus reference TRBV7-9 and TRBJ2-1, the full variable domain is DTGVSQNPRHKITKRGQNVTFRCDPISEHNRLYWYRQTLGQGPEFLTYFQNEAQLEKSRLLSDRFSAERPKGSFSTLEIQRTEQGDSAMYLCASSQGLAETKGEQFFGPGTRLTVL.

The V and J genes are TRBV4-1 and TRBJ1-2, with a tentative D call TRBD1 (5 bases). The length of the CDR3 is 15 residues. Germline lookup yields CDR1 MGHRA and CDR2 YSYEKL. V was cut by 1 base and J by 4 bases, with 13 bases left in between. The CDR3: CASSQGDGGLYGYTF. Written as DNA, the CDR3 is TGCGCCAGCAGCCAAGGGGACGGTGGACTCTATGGCTACACCTTC.

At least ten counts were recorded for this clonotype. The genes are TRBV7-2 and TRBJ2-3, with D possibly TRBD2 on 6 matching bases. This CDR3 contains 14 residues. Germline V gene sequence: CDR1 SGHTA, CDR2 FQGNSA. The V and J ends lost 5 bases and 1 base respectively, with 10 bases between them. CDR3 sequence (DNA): TGTGCCAGCAGCCTGACTAGAGGCACAGATACGCAGTATTTT. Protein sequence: CASSLTRGTDTQYF.

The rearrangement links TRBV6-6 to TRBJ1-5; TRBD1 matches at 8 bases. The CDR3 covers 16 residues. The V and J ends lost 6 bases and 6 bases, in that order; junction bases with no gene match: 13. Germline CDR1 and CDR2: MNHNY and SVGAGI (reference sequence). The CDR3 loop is CASSPGWDRRFQPQHF. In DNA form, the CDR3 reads TGTGCCAGCAGCCCTGGTTGGGACAGGAGGTTTCAGCCCCAGCATTTT.

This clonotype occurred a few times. Written as DNA, the CDR3 is TGTGCCACGAGCCTGATGGAGGCTAGCACAGATACGCAGTATTTT. This translates into CATSLMEASTDTQYF. The genes are TRBV10-3 and TRBJ2-3, with a weak D call TRBD2 (5 bases). The ends were cut back, 10 bases at V and 0 bases at J, with 17 bases in the middle. Germline V lookup: CDR1 ENHRY, CDR2 SYGVKD. The CDR3 loop spans 15 amino acids.

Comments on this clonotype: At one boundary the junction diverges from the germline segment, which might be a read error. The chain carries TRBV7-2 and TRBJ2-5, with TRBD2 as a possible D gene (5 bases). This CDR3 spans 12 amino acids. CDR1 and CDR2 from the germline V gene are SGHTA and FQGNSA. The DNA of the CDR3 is TGTGCCAGCAGCAGCGGCCAAGAGACCCATTGCTTC. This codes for CASSSGQETHCF.

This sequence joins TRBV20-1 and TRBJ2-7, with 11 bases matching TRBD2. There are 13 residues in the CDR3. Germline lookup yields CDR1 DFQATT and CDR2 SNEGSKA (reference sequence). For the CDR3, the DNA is TGCAGGGTTAGCGGGGGGGCGTTCTCCGAGCAGTACTTC. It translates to CRVSGGAFSEQYF.

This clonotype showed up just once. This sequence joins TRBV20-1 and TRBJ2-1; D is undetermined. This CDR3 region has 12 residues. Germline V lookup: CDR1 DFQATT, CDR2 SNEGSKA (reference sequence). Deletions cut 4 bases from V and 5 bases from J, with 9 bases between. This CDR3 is CSATTTDNEQFF. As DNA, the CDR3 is TGCAGTGCTACAACTACCGACAATGAGCAGTTCTTC.

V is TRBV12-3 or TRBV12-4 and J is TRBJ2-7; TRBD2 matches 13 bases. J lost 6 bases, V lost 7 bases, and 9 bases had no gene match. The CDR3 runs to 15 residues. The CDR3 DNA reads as TGTGCCAGCACCCAAACTAGCGGGAGGGCCGGCGAGCAGTACTTC. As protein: CASTQTSGRAGEQYF.

CDR3 sequence: CASTPRVGAPSSYNEQFF. DNA for the CDR3: TGTGCCAGTACCCCCCGGGTGGGGGCCCCGAGCTCCTACAATGAGCAGTTCTTC. The genes are TRBV19 and TRBJ2-1, with D possibly matching TRBD1 (6 bases). Germline CDR1 LNHDA, CDR2 SQIVND (reference sequence). The CDR3 is 18 residues long. V was shortened by 7 bases and J by 0 bases, with 22 bases between the two germline ends.

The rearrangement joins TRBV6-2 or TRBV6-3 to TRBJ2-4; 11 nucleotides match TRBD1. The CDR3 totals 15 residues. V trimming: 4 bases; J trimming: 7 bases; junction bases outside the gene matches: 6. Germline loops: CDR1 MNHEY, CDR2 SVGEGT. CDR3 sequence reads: CASSWTGGRTNIQYF. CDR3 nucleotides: TGTGCCAGCAGTTGGACAGGGGGCCGGACGAACATTCAGTACTTC.

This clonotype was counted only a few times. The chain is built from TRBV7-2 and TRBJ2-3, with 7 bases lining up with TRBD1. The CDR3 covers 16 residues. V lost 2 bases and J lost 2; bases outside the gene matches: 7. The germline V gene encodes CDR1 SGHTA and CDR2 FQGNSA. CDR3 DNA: TGTGCCAGCAGCTTACGTGGACAGGCCGACACAGATACGCAGTATTTT. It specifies CASSLRGQADTDTQYF. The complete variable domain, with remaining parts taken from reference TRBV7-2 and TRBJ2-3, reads GAGVSQSPSNKVTEKGKDVELRCDPISGHTALYWYRQSLGQGLEFLIYFQGNSAPDKSGLPSDRFSAERTGGSVSTLTIQRTQQEDSAVYLCASSLRGQADTDTQYFGPGTRLTVL.

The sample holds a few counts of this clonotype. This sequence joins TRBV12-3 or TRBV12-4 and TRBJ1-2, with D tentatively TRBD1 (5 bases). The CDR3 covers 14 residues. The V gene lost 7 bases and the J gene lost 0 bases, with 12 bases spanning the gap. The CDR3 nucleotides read TGTGCCAGCAACTCCCGGGGCGCTAACTATGGCTACACCTTC. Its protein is CASNSRGANYGYTF.

CDR3 amino acids: CASSLRGWVGNTIYF. The DNA for the CDR3 is TGTGCCAGCAGTCTCCGTGGGTGGGTTGGAAACACCATATATTTT. This sequence joins TRBV28 and TRBJ1-3; no reliable D call. The V end lost 5 bases, the J end lost 3 bases, and 14 bases lay between the germline ends. The CDR3 totals 15 residues. Germline assignment: CDR1 MDHEN and CDR2 SYDVKM.

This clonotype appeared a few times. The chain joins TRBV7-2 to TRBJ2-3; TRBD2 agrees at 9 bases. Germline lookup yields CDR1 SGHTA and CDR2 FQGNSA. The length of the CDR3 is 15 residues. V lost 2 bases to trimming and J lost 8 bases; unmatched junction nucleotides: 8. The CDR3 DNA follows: TGTGCCAGCAGCTTACTAGCGGGGAGTAGAGGTACGCAGTATTTT. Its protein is CASSLLAGSRGTQYF.

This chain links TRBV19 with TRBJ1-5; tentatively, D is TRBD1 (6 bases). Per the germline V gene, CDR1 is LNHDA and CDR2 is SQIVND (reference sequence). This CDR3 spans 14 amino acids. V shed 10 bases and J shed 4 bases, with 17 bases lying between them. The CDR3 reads CATQGQARNQPQHF. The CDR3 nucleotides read TGTGCCACCCAGGGGCAGGCCCGGAATCAGCCCCAGCATTTT.

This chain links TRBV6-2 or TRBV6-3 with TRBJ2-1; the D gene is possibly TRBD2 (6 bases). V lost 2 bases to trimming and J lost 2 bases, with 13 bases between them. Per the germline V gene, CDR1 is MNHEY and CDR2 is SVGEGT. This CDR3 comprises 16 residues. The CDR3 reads CASSYPGRETYNEQFF. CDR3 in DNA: TGTGCCAGCAGTTACCCGGGGCGGGAAACCTACAATGAGCAGTTCTTC.

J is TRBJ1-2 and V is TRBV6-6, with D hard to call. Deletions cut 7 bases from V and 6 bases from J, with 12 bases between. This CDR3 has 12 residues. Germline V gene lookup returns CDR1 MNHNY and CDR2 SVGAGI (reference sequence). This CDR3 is CASTPREDGYTF. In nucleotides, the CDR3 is TGTGCCAGCACCCCACGGGAGGATGGCTACACCTTC.

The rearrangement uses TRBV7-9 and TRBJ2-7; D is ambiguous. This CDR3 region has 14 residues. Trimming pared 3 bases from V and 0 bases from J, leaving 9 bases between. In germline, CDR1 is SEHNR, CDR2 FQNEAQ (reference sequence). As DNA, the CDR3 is TGTGCCAGCAGCTTCGTCCGGAGCTCCTACGAGCAGTACTTC. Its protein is CASSFVRSSYEQYF.

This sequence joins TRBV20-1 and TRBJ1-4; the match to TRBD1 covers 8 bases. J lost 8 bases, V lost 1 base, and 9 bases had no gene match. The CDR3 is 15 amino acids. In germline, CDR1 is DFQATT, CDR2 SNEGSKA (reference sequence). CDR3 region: CSARALDRAGEKLFF. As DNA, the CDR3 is TGCAGTGCTAGAGCCTTGGACAGGGCTGGGGAAAAACTGTTTTTT.

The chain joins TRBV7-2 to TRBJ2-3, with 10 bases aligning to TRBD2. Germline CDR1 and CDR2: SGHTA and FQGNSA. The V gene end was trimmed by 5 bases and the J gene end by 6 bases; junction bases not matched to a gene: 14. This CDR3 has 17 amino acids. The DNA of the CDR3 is TGTGCCAGCAGCGGACGGACTAGCGGTTCGAGGGCCGATACGCAGTATTTT. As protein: CASSGRTSGSRADTQYF.

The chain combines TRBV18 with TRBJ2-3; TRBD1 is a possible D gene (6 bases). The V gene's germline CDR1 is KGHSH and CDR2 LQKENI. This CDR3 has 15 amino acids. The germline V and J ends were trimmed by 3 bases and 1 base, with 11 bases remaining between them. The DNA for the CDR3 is TGTGCCAGCTCACCGGACAGTCTGGGCACAGATACGCAGTATTTT. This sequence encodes CASSPDSLGTDTQYF. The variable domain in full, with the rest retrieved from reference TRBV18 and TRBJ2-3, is NAGVMQNPRHLVRRRGQEARLRCSPMKGHSHVYWYRQLPEEGLKFMVYLQKENIIDESGMPKERFSAEFPKEGPSILRIQQVVRGDSAAYFCASSPDSLGTDTQYFGPGTRLTVL.